The source of this T cell receptor (beta chain) is a study of shared clonotypes between healthy human individuals (dated by TCRdb to about 2020). For the wider study: The cohort included three men and a couple of women between 18 and 49 years of age. For each donor, CD4 naive and CD4 memory were each run on three plates, CD8 naive on two plates, and CD8 memory on one plate. To estimate repertoire size and how much clonotype sharing occurs between individuals, the study deeply sequenced the blood TCR repertoires of several healthy adults. Leukapheresis yielded between about 0.94 and 9.5 billion PBMCs per donor. To increase sequencing depth and limit assay-specific biases, different laboratories used diverse techniques to prepare libraries and sequence TCR repertoires.

Findings and caveats that apply to the study as a whole: About 5% of naive CD4, 3% to 3.5% of naive CD8, roughly 2.5% of memory CD4, and 0.4% of memory CD8 clonotypes were shared across several donors. Compared with non-shared clonotypes, the clonotypes found in all four sorted-subset donors had higher generation probabilities. Estimated clonotype richness was generally larger for naive than for memory subsets. Sampling was restricted to blood, and TCR repertoires in tissues likely differ from the TCR repertoires found in blood. Even with the large sequencing depth, rarefaction of the sorted-subset datasets indicated that sequencing was incomplete. The small number of donors limited the genetic and exposure-history diversity represented. Based on pairwise subsampling, the degree of clonotype sharing among donors was expected to be affected by sequencing depth.

This clone was picked up one time. What this receptor recognizes is not known. Base-call qualities are not available, and no considerably larger clone is one nucleotide away. TCR CDR3 regions were amplified from genomic DNA by multiplex PCR using the deep immunoSEQ assay. Extracted genomic DNA from each cell subset was spread evenly across all wells of several immunoSEQ 96-well plates, with each plate serving as a replicate. For sorted subsets, each replicate PCR was loaded with about 200 ng genomic DNA, equivalent to some 27,000 T cell genomes. Purified libraries were quantified with a Qubit 3.0 fluorometer, sized on a Bioanalyzer 2100, and re-quantified with the KAPA Library Quantification kit. Every immunoSEQ 96-well plate was sequenced on a separate single-read 150-cycle Illumina NextSeq 550 flow cell. From the authors' description of their analysis: The immunoSEQ output contained only junctional sequences without quality scores, so filtering could not match that applied to full-length reads. To assign V/J genes and CDR3, sequences were annotated using PyIR, a Python wrapper for IgBLAST v1.9, with IMGT germline references. Any read was removed if the V/J assignment was weak (E-value above 1e-6), the CDR3 was missing, or the read contained stop codons, out-of-frame junctions, or ambiguous translated residues. V3J clonotypes were defined as sequences sharing the same inferred V gene, J gene, and CDR3 amino acid sequence. Percentage overlap between repertoires was computed as shared unique clonotypes divided by the size of the smaller repertoire. RTK rarefaction, the Chao1 estimator, and Recon v2.1 estimates of unobserved clonotypes were used to assess repertoire richness. Generation probabilities were computed with OLGA for all TCRbeta clonotypes obtained by the gDNA method from several donors. TCRdb carries this immuneACCESS record with in-frame sequences only. Its versions omit some clonotypes, under half of them owing to an unresolved V gene in the studies checked, with the rest unexplained. The V and J calls and clone size were taken over from that table, and D and trimming were inferred from the DNA. In this sample the table shows just over 2,000,000 clones, around 95% of which occur a single time. 0.13% of the sample is held by the ten biggest clonotypes.

Trimming leaves V shorter by 6 bases and J shorter by 1 base, with the junction holding 17 bases beyond the gene matches. CDR1 and CDR2, looked up from the germline V gene, are KGHSH and LQKENI. The CDR3, cysteine through phenylalanine, is 19 amino acids long. Only the CDR3 part of the read is kept: 57 bases, read in frame from the first base. The donors were healthy, HIV-negative adults with no recently reported acute infections or vaccinations. Every donor was a Caucasian adult residing in Nashville, Tennessee, USA. CD4+ T cells were enriched through magnetic negative selection, after which naive cells were positively selected on CD45RA and the remaining negative fraction served as the memory subset. Blood was collected by leukapheresis, and PBMCs were isolated by Ficoll-Histopaque density gradient centrifugation and then cryopreserved in liquid nitrogen vapor phase. Analytical flow cytometry was used to check the purity and quantity of every magnetically sorted T cell population. Genomic DNA was isolated from every sorted fraction and measured by UV absorbance on a Nanodrop 2000c.

The chain joins TRBV18 to TRBJ1-3; 8 bases in the middle match TRBD1. Sequenced material: naive CD4+ T cells sorted from blood. This specimen's cell subset or site label, per the study, means: CD45RA+ positively selected. This receptor was identified in a man between 18 and 29 years old in good health. The CDR3 region has the sequence CASSSKTAQGAGSGNTIYF. The bases read TGTGCCAGCTCGTCAAAGACCGCGCAGGGGGCAGGGTCTGGAAACACCATATATTTT.